The rows below give T cell receptor beta chains drawn from one sample of a study of shared clonotypes between healthy human individuals. TCRdb's copy holds only in-frame clones and misses some; the assay was immunoSEQ multiplex PCR. There are some 2,000,000 clones in the sample; about 95% occur only once, and more than 0.95% lies in the top ten. Sequencing was done on a sample of naive CD8+ T cells sorted from blood. All receptors come from a man in his late teens or twenties in good health. Both conserved end residues are part of each CDR3. Fields, in order: D gene, V gene, clone size, J gene, CDR3 DNA, CDR3 protein. D genes are given only for firm matches. Not every row has a clone size; where given, it reads once, few, many or a size class.

D: .; V: TRBV19; size: .; J: TRBJ1-5; DNA: TGTGCCAGTACCTATGGGGGGTACAGGTCCCCTAATTGGCCCCAGCATTTT; CDR3: CASTYGGYRSPNWPQHF
D: .; V: TRBV4-3; size: once; J: TRBJ1-6; DNA: TGCGCCAGCAGCCAAGATGGGCACTATAATTCACCCCTCCACTTT; CDR3: CASSQDGHYNSPLHF
D: .; V: TRBV6-6; size: .; J: TRBJ2-6; DNA: TGTGCCAGCGGGGCTGGGGCCAACGTCCTGACTTTC; CDR3: CASGAGANVLTF
D: .; V: TRBV9; size: .; J: TRBJ2-5; DNA: TGTGCCAGCAGCCCTCAGGGGTGGGAGACCCAGTACTTC; CDR3: CASSPQGWETQYF
D: .; V: TRBV29-1; size: .; J: TRBJ1-2; DNA: TGCAGCGTCAGCGGGACTCTTAACTATGGCTACACCTTC; CDR3: CSVSGTLNYGYTF
D: TRBD2; V: TRBV13; size: .; J: TRBJ2-5; DNA: TGTGCCAGCAGCTTAAGTATAGCGGGGGGAAGCGAGACCCAGTACTTC; CDR3: CASSLSIAGGSETQYF
D: TRBD2; V: TRBV10-3; size: .; J: TRBJ2-7; DNA: TGTGCCTCGAGGTGGGAGGGCACCTACGAGCAGTACTTC; CDR3: CASRWEGTYEQYF
D: .; V: TRBV27; size: .; J: TRBJ1-1; DNA: TGTGCCAGCAGTTTCCGCAGTAGCGCTGAAGCTTTCTTT; CDR3: CASSFRSSAEAFF
D: .; V: TRBV4-1; size: .; J: TRBJ1-1; DNA: TGCGCCAGCAGCCCCGGGCGGGAAGCTTTCTTT; CDR3: CASSPGREAFF
D: .; V: TRBV2; size: .; J: TRBJ2-7; DNA: TGTGCCAGCAGTGATGGCAGGGGCCGATCCTACGAGCAGTACTTC; CDR3: CASSDGRGRSYEQYF
D: TRBD2; V: TRBV2; size: .; J: TRBJ2-1; DNA: TGTGCCAGCAGTGTTAGCGGGGCCTCCTACAATGAGCAGTTCTTC; CDR3: CASSVSGASYNEQFF
D: .; V: TRBV6-1; size: .; J: TRBJ2-7; DNA: TGTGCCAGCATCGGGCAGAGCTCCTACGAGCAGTACTTC; CDR3: CASIGQSSYEQYF
D: .; V: TRBV13; size: .; J: TRBJ1-6; DNA: TGTGCCAGCAGCTCCCTGGGGATGGAGGGATCACCCCTCCACTTT; CDR3: CASSSLGMEGSPLHF
D: .; V: TRBV28; size: .; J: TRBJ2-5; DNA: TGTGCCAGCAGTTTATACCCGGGAGTTCACCAAGAGACCCAGTACTTC; CDR3: CASSLYPGVHQETQYF
D: TRBD1; V: TRBV6-1; size: .; J: TRBJ1-1; DNA: TGTGCCAGCAGTGCACAGGGGGAAGCTTTCTTT; CDR3: CASSAQGEAFF
D: .; V: TRBV27; size: .; J: TRBJ2-7; DNA: TGTGCCAGCAGCCCGCGGGGGCCGGGTGACGAGCAGTACTTC; CDR3: CASSPRGPGDEQYF
D: .; V: TRBV30; size: .; J: TRBJ2-1; DNA: TGTGCCTGGACAGGGGGGATCAACAATGAGCAGTTCTTC; CDR3: CAWTGGINNEQFF
D: .; V: TRBV7-6; size: .; J: TRBJ2-1; DNA: TGTGCCAGCAGCTTCGGCAACAATGAGCAGTTCTTC; CDR3: CASSFGNNEQFF
D: .; V: TRBV7-9; size: .; J: TRBJ1-1; DNA: TGTGCCAGCAGCCTTGGGTCCGGCGAAGCTTTCTTT; CDR3: CASSLGSGEAFF
D: .; V: TRBV25-1; size: .; J: TRBJ2-5; DNA: TGTGCCAGCAGTGCGGTCACTCAAGAGACCCAGTACTTC; CDR3: CASSAVTQETQYF
D: TRBD2; V: TRBV4-3; size: .; J: TRBJ2-1; DNA: TGCGCCAGCAGCCAAGATTGGACTAGCACTGAGCAGTTCTTC; CDR3: CASSQDWTSTEQFF
D: .; V: TRBV6-4; size: .; J: TRBJ1-2; DNA: TGTGCCAGCAGTCCAGCTTACAGGGCCCAATATGGCTACACCTTC; CDR3: CASSPAYRAQYGYTF
D: TRBD2; V: TRBV15; size: .; J: TRBJ2-7; DNA: TGTGCCACCAGCAGGGCGGGGGCTAGCGGGAGTGACGAGCAGTACTTC; CDR3: CATSRAGASGSDEQYF
D: TRBD1; V: TRBV9; size: .; J: TRBJ2-2; DNA: TGTGCCAGCAGCCTGAGCCGACAGGGAAACACCGGGGAGCTGTTTTTT; CDR3: CASSLSRQGNTGELFF
D: TRBD1; V: TRBV27; size: .; J: TRBJ2-1; DNA: TGTGCCAGCAGTCCCGGGACAGGGTTCTACAATGAGCAGTTCTTC; CDR3: CASSPGTGFYNEQFF
D: .; V: TRBV5-6; size: .; J: TRBJ2-1; DNA: TGTGCCAGCAGCTTTGACGGGGAGGCCGAATTGACCTACAATGAGCAGTTCTTC; CDR3: CASSFDGEAELTYNEQFF
D: TRBD2; V: TRBV6-5; size: .; J: TRBJ2-3; DNA: TGTGCCAGCACCGCGGGGGTCTTTAGCACAGATACGCAGTATTTT; CDR3: CASTAGVFSTDTQYF
D: TRBD2; V: TRBV5-1; size: .; J: TRBJ2-1; DNA: TGCGCCAGCAGGGAGGGACTAGCGGGTTACAATGAGCAGTTCTTC; CDR3: CASREGLAGYNEQFF
D: .; V: TRBV7-9; size: .; J: TRBJ2-5; DNA: TGTGCCAGCAGCCCAGACCTTCCAACAGAGACCCAGTACTTC; CDR3: CASSPDLPTETQYF
D: TRBD1; V: TRBV4-1; size: .; J: TRBJ2-7; DNA: TGCGCCAGCAGCCAGGTAGGGACAGAAGAGCAGTACTTC; CDR3: CASSQVGTEEQYF
D: TRBD1; V: TRBV11-1; size: .; J: TRBJ2-7; DNA: TGTGCCAGCAGCTGGGACAGAGGGTACGAGCAGTACTTC; CDR3: CASSWDRGYEQYF
D: TRBD2; V: TRBV4-1; size: .; J: TRBJ2-7; DNA: TGCGCCAGCAGCCAAGATGGCGGGACTAGCGTGACCTACGAGCAGTACTTC; CDR3: CASSQDGGTSVTYEQYF
D: .; V: TRBV5-4; size: .; J: TRBJ1-6; DNA: TGTGCCAGCAGCTGGGACCCGAGCTCCTATAATTCACCCCTCCACTTT; CDR3: CASSWDPSSYNSPLHF
D: .; V: TRBV6-5; size: .; J: TRBJ1-1; DNA: TGTGCCAGCAGTTACACCACGAGGGGCACTGAAGCTTTCTTT; CDR3: CASSYTTRGTEAFF
D: .; V: TRBV30; size: .; J: TRBJ2-3; DNA: TGTGCCTGGGAACCGGACACAGATACGCAGTATTTT; CDR3: CAWEPDTDTQYF
D: TRBD1; V: TRBV19; size: .; J: TRBJ2-7; DNA: TGTGCCAGTAGTATTGGGGGACAGGGTTACGAGCAGTACTTC; CDR3: CASSIGGQGYEQYF
D: TRBD2; V: TRBV27; size: .; J: TRBJ2-2; DNA: TGTGCCAGCAGTGCGGGGGGCCCCACACCCGGGGAGCTGTTTTTT; CDR3: CASSAGGPTPGELFF